The 9 T cell receptor beta chains below were found in one sample sequenced in a study of CDR3 diversity in severe acne (dated by TCRdb to the late 2010s). Preparation of the library involved PCR. Data came from an Illumina HiSeq 2000. TCRdb reworked the public reads: Q25 trimming with fastp, MiXCR clone assembly, productive beta chains retained. Identical CDR3 protein sequences are pooled into one entry, listed with their most common genes and DNA. The sample table holds almost 85,000 distinct CDR3 sequences, of which over 40% were seen once. The ten top clones hold roughly an eighth of the sample. The sample comprised blood. Every receptor here comes from a male donor in good health, without acne.

Regarding this clonotype: Since the CDR3 does not end with the conserved phenylalanine or tryptophan, this likely comes from a read error. The limits of the CDR3 on the DNA are not certain, so only TCRdb's listed CDR3 is given. The chain uses TRBV7-9 and TRBJ1-5. The CDR3 is 13 amino acids long, termini counted. Germline lookup yields CDR1 SEHNR and CDR2 FQNEAQ (reference sequence). This CDR3 reads CATSRRRYEQQYL.

The count of this clonotype is one. V is TRBV5-1 and J is TRBJ2-5; 13 positions agree with TRBD2. The J call is doubtful: the DNA matches TRBJ2-1 better. Germline CDR1 is SGHRS and CDR2 is YFSETQ. This CDR3 comprises 16 residues. The CDR3 protein is CASSKGLAGRLGEQFF. The CDR3 coding sequence is TGCGCCAGCAGCAAGGGACTAGCGGGAAGGTTAGGTGAGCAGTTCTTC.

This CDR3 reads CASSPSGGTADFF. CDR3 DNA: TGTGCCAGCAGCCCCAGCGGGGGCACTGCAGATTTCTTT. The chain carries TRBV7-3 and TRBJ1-1; maybe TRBD1 (6 bases). Germline V gives CDR1 SGHTA, CDR2 FQGTGA. The CDR3 spans 13 residues. With 5 bases removed from V and 13 bases from J, the gap between germline ends came to 20 bases.

The gene calls are TRBV5-1 and TRBJ2-7; 7 bases agree with TRBD1. Germline trimming cut 3 bases from V and 5 bases from J; bases unmatched to any gene: 5. The CDR3 totals 13 residues. Per the germline V gene, CDR1 is SGHRS and CDR2 is YFSETQ. The CDR3 reads CASSYGTADEQYF. CDR3 sequence (DNA): TGCGCCAGCAGCTACGGGACAGCGGACGAGCAGTACTTC.

This chain links TRBV20-1 with TRBJ1-5, with D tentatively TRBD1 (5 bases). CDR1 and CDR2 from the germline V gene are DFQATT and SNEGSKA (reference sequence). V was cut by 0 bases and J by 2 bases, with 17 bases left in between. The length of the CDR3 is 17 residues. CDR3 region: CSARDLGEQVGNQPQHF. The DNA for the CDR3 is TGCAGTGCTAGAGATTTAGGGGAGCAGGTTGGCAATCAGCCCCAGCATTTT.

This chain links TRBV4-2 with TRBJ2-1, with 11 positions matching TRBD2. Germline V lookup: CDR1 LGHNA, CDR2 YNFKEQ. Germline trimming cut 3 bases from V and 5 bases from J; bases unmatched to any gene: 6. The CDR3 is made up of 16 amino acids. The CDR3 here is CASSHLAGGPNNEQFF. Written as DNA, the CDR3 is TGTGCCAGCAGCCATCTAGCGGGAGGTCCTAACAATGAGCAGTTCTTC.

As to this clonotype: Germline and junction disagree at one end, which may indicate a read error. J is TRBJ1-1 and V is TRBV20-1; 8 bases map to TRBD1. CDR3 length equals 16 residues. Germline-derived CDR1 and CDR2 are DFQATT and SNEGSKA (reference sequence). Here the CDR3 DNA reads TGCAGTGCTAGACCCGGGACAGGAGGTAGGGACACTGAAGCTCCCTTT. The encoded protein is CSARPGTGGRDTEAPF.

The chain uses TRBV28 and TRBJ1-6, with D perhaps matching TRBD1 (5 bases). Trimming stripped 5 bases from V and 8 bases from J, with 16 bases between. The CDR3 has 15 residues. Germline loops: CDR1 MDHEN, CDR2 SYDVKM. CDR3 protein: CASSNQGRSHSPLHF. CDR3 DNA: TGTGCCAGCAGTAACCAGGGTCGGAGCCATTCACCCCTCCACTTT.

This clonotype was counted between two and nine times. The chain links TRBV7-9 to TRBJ1-1, with D unresolved. Trimming took off 8 bases at V and 7 bases at J, with 11 bases between the two ends. CDR1 and CDR2 (germline): SEHNR, FQNEAQ (reference sequence). This CDR3 region has 11 residues. Here the CDR3 DNA reads TGTGCCAGCGAGTTGCGGGATGAAGCTTTCTTT. Amino acids: CASELRDEAFF.